The clone carrying this T cell receptor (beta chain) was detected only a few times. Its antigen remains unidentified. This record belongs to a study of T-cell memory formation after mild COVID-19. Study-wide background: Most TCR clusters belonged to a single donor.

Findings and caveats of the study: Within pre-infection memory, some responding clones were found, suggesting cross-reactive memory joined.

Constant-segment primers were used for 5'RACE, and the resulting TCR alpha and TCR beta cDNA libraries carried sample barcodes and UMIs. TCRdb reanalysed the 5' RACE reads using MiXCR and keeps one entry per CDR3 protein. The table has 450,000 or so distinct CDR3 sequences, about 23% seen once; the top ten hold approximately 12%. The germline V gene has CDR1 LNHDA and CDR2 SQIVND (reference sequence). The V end lost 6 bases, the J end lost 0 bases, and 12 bases lay between the germline ends. The CDR3 loop spans 15 amino acids. Sequencing was done on a sample of PBMCs or a T cell subset sorted from them (not recorded which). The chain couples TRBV19 to TRBJ2-4; D is ambiguous. The clonotype was recovered from an adult woman who had mild COVID-19 (a few samples of this study predate the infection). Cell type and time point are not known. The CDR3 coding sequence is TGTGCCAGTAGCCCGCGGCATATAGCCAAAAACATTCAGTACTTC. Translated: CASSPRHIAKNIQYF.